This record covers a single T cell receptor (beta chain). The data were obtained in a study of blood T cells in healthy people across ages. Primed by a sample-barcoded 5' primer and a J-beta primer mix, a second PCR proceeded for 7 to 11 cycles. From the 5' RACE reads, TCRdb called clonotypes with MiXCR, one entry per CDR3 protein. The sample consists of 1.5 million to 2 million distinct CDR3 sequences, approximately 50% of them appearing once. Trimming at V came to 5 bases and at J to 4 bases, leaving 8 bases not matched to a gene. The CDR3 extends over 14 amino acids. The V gene's germline CDR1 is DFQATT and CDR2 SNEGSKA (reference sequence).

This TCR was recovered from a woman aged 40 to 55 in good health. The sequenced sample was blood. The chain links TRBV20-1 to TRBJ2-5; 9 bases match TRBD1. The CDR3 loop is CSAEGQGFVETQYF. Written as DNA, the CDR3 is TGCAGTGCTGAGGGACAGGGCTTCGTAGAGACCCAGTACTTC.